Here is one T cell receptor beta chain with its context. Sequencing was performed with immunoSEQ multiplex PCR; in TCRdb, only in-frame clones are kept and a portion is missing. The sample gives fewer than 350,000 clones, around nine tenths of which show up once; 1% is in the top ten. The sample comes from a study of blood T cell repertoires in COVID-19. On the study more broadly: Sources were T cells, B-cell-depleted T cells, or PBMCs; the material itself was cDNA or gDNA.

The CDR3 is 16 residues long. V was trimmed by 1 base and J by 4 bases, leaving 16 bases between them. Germline lookup yields CDR1 LNHDA and CDR2 SQIVND (reference sequence). The participants were between about 18 and 100 years old and came from about two dozen US areas. Participant-given clinical history determined each cohort assignment. A COVID-19 case had been met by exposed participants during the 2 weeks before study entry. The source material was PBMCs or T cells enriched from blood (not recorded which). This chain links TRBV19 with TRBJ1-1; D perhaps matches TRBD1 (5 bases). The clonotype originates from a woman between 25 and 40 years old who had been exposed to COVID-19. CDR3 sequence: CASSIVGGRGGTEAFF. CDR3 DNA: TGTGCCAGTAGTATAGTCGGGGGACGGGGTGGCACTGAAGCTTTCTTT.